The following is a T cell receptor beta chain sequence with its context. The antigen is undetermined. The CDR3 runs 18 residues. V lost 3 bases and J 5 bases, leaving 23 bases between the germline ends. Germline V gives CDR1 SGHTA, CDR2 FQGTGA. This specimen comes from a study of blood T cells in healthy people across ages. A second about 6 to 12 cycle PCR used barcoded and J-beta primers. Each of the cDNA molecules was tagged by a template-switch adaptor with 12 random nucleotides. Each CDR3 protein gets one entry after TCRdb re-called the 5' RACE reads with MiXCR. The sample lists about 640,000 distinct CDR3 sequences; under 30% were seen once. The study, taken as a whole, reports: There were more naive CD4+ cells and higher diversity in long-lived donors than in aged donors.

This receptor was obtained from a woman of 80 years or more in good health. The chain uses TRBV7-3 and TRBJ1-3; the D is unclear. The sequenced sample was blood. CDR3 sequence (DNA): TGTGCCAGCAGCTTGTTGTCCCCGGGTGCTGGAAGAAGAAACACCATATATTTT. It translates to CASSLLSPGAGRRNTIYF.